A single T cell receptor (beta chain) is shown here with its context. The data were obtained in a study of blood T cell repertoires in COVID-19. About the study: The samples span acute and convalescent COVID-19 from the United States, Italy and Spain. Nucleic acid was either cDNA or gDNA, and it came from T cells, B-cell-depleted T cells, or PBMCs.

Authors' analysis steps: Nucleated cell number was recorded as an estimate derived from reference gene primer amplification. This table comes from immunoSEQ multiplex PCR, and its TCRdb copy is limited to in-frame clones, with some not included. V, J and clone size derive from that table, while D and trimming were established from the DNA sequence. Seen here are around 100,000 clones, more than 80% observed once, and the top ten hold approximately 4.5%. CDR3 length equals 12 residues. Germline lookup yields CDR1 LNHDA and CDR2 SQIVND (reference sequence). Between the trimmed V and J ends, which lost 5 bases and 6 bases, there was a span of 11 bases.

This chain joins TRBV19 and TRBJ2-7, with D maybe TRBD2 (6 bases). This receptor was taken from a woman aged 45-60 years with acute or convalescent COVID-19. The sequenced sample was peripheral blood. The CDR3 sequence: CASSHQGGEQYF. CDR3 coding DNA: TGTGCCAGTAGTCACCAGGGAGGCGAGCAGTACTTC.